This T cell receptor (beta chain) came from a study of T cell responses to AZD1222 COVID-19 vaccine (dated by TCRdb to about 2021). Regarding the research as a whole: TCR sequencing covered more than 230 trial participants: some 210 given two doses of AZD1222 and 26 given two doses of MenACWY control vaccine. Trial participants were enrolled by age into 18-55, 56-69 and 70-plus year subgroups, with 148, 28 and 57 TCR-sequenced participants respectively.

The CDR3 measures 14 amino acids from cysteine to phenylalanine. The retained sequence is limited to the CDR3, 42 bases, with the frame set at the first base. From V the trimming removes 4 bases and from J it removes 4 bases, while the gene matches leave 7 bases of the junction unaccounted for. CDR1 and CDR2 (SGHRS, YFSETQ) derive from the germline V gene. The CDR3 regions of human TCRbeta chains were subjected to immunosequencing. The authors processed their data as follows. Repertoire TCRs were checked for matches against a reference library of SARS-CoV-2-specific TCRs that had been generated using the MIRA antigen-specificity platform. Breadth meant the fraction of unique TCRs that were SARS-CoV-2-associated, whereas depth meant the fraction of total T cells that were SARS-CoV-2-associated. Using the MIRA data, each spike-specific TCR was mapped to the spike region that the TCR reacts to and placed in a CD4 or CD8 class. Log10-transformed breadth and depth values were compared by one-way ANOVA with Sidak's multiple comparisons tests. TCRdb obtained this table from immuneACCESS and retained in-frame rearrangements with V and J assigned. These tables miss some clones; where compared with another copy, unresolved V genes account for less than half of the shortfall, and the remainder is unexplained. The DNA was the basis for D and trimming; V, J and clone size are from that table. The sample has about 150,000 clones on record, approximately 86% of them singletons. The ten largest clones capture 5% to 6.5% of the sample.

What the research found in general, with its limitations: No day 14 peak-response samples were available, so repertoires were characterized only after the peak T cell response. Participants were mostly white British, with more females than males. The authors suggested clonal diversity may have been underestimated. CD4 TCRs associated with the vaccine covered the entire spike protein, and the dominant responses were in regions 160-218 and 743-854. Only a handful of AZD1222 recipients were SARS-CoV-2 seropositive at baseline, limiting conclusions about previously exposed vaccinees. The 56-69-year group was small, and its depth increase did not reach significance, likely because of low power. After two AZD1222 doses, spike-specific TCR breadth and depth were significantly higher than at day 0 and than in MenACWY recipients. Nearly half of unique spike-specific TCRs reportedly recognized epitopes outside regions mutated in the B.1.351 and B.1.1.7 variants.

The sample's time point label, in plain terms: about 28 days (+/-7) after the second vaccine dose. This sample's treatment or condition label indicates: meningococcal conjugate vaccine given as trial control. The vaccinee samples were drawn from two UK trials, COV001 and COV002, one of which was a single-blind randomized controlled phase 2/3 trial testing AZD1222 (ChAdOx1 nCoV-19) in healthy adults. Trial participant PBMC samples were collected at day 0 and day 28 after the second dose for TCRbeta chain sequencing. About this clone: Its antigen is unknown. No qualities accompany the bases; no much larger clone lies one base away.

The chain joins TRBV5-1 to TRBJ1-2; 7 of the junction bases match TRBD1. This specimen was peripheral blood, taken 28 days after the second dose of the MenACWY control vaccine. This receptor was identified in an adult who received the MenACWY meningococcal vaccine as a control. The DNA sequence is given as TGCGCCAGCAGCACCCGACAGGGTTTCTATGGCTACACCTTC. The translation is CASSTRQGFYGYTF.